The 15 T cell receptor beta chains below were found in one sample sequenced in a study of T and B cells in COVID-19 patients. Multiplex PCR with BIOMED2 TRB-A/B primer pools amplified TRB rearrangements. From the multiplex PCR reads, TCRdb called clonotypes with MiXCR, one entry per CDR3 protein. In the table there are a few thousand distinct CDR3 sequences, about 25% of which are singletons. Each TRB amplification used roughly 240-550 ng of genomic DNA from blood. Sequences were obtained from blood. These receptors all stem from a human donor with active COVID-19.

Relative to its sample, this clonotype is medium-sized (0.01 to 0.1%). V usage is TRBV6-1 and J usage is TRBJ2-6; D is uncertain. CDR3 length: 15 amino acids. Germline loops: CDR1 MNHNS, CDR2 SASEGT. V lost 6 bases and J lost 0, with 9 bases in between. The DNA for the CDR3 is TGTGCCAGCAGCCTACATAGCTCTGGGGCCAACGTCCTGACTTTC. Translation: CASSLHSSGANVLTF.

By share, this clonotype ranks as medium-sized. The CDR3: CASSLSGSGGEQFF. CDR3 nucleotides: TGTGCCAGCAGTTTATCCGGGAGCGGCGGTGAGCAGTTCTTC. This chain uses TRBV27 with TRBJ2-1; D might be TRBD2 (6 bases). Deletions cut 0 bases from V and 9 bases from J, with 12 bases between. The CDR3 totals 14 residues. Germline CDR1 and CDR2: MNHEY and SMNVEV (reference sequence).

Within the sample, this clonotype is medium-sized. The genes are TRBV6-5 and TRBJ1-2; D is unclear. This CDR3 is 11 amino acids long. V was pared by 5 bases and J by 8 bases, with 9 bases between. CDR1 and CDR2 from the germline V gene are MNHEY and SVGAGI. The CDR3 spells CASSNFEGYTF. The CDR3 coding sequence is TGTGCCAGCAGTAACTTTGAGGGCTACACCTTC.

The sample holds a few counts of this clonotype. This chain connects TRBV27 to TRBJ1-5, with 12 bases lining up with TRBD1. V dropped 6 bases and J dropped 7; count of bases not matched to a gene: 1. The CDR3 length is 13 residues. Germline-derived CDR1 and CDR2 are MNHEY and SMNVEV (reference sequence). In DNA form, the CDR3 reads TGTGCCAGCAGGGGACAGGGGGCCCAGCCCCAGCATTTT. Its translation: CASRGQGAQPQHF.

There are a few counts of this clonotype. CDR3 sequence (DNA): TGTGCCACCTCGTCAGCGGGATCCACAGATACGCAGTATTTT. Translating gives CATSSAGSTDTQYF. This sequence joins TRBV24-1 and TRBJ2-3, with 7 positions matching TRBD2. V shed 9 bases, J shed 2 bases, and the junction held 7 bases outside the gene matches. CDR3 length: 14 amino acids. The germline CDR1 and CDR2 sequences are KGHDR and SFDVKD.

The chain recombines TRBV19 with TRBJ1-2; tentative D call: TRBD1 (5 bases). The CDR3 runs 15 residues. CDR1 is LNHDA and CDR2 is SQIVND in the germline V gene (reference sequence). V was clipped by 0 bases and J by 6 bases, with 14 bases between them. In DNA, the CDR3 is TGTGCCAGTAGTATAGATCGTCCAGGGTGGGATGGCTACACCTTC. Protein sequence: CASSIDRPGWDGYTF.

Note on this clonotype: This may come from a read error, since a much larger clone is one base off. The V call is TRBV12-3 or TRBV12-4, the J call TRBJ2-1, with 7 bases aligning to TRBD1. The CDR3 runs 14 residues. The CDR3 loop is CASGSGGSRNDQFF. CDR3 DNA sequence: TGTGCCAGCGGGTCAGGGGGTTCTAGGAATGATCAGTTCTTC.

The V gene is TRBV19, the J gene TRBJ2-5; maybe TRBD2 (5 bases). The CDR3 runs 12 residues. V lost 6 bases and J 1 base, leaving 6 bases between the germline ends. Germline V gene sequence: CDR1 LNHDA, CDR2 SQIVND (reference sequence). DNA of the CDR3: TGTGCCAGTAGGGACTTCCAAGAGACCCAGTACTTC. Its protein is CASRDFQETQYF.

This clonotype is judged medium-sized (0.01 to 0.1%). The chain couples TRBV6-2 or TRBV6-3 to TRBJ2-2, with 14 nucleotides matching TRBD2. Trimming removed 4 bases from V and 6 bases from J; junction bases left unmatched: 1. Germline CDR1 is MNHEY and CDR2 is SVGEGT. The CDR3 has 15 residues. CDR3 amino acids: CASSLGLAGAGELFF. As DNA, the CDR3 is TGTGCCAGCAGTTTGGGACTAGCGGGAGCCGGGGAGCTGTTTTTT.

In this sample, this clonotype is medium-sized. The CDR3 sequence: CASSEGPRLETQYF. As DNA, the CDR3 is TGTGCCAGCAGCGAGGGACCCCGCCTAGAGACCCAGTACTTC. The chain links TRBV7-6 to TRBJ2-5; possibly TRBD1 or TRBD2 for D (5 bases each). V was clipped by 5 bases and J by 4 bases, with 14 bases between them. This CDR3 region has 14 residues. CDR1 is SGHVS, CDR2 FNYEAQ, per germline.

The chain joins TRBV5-1 to TRBJ1-6; 9 positions match TRBD1. From germline, CDR1 is SGHRS and CDR2 YFSETQ. The CDR3 loop spans 16 amino acids. Losses at the gene ends were 4 bases for V and 5 bases for J; bases not matched to a gene: 7. The CDR3 is CASSPGQGLDNSPLHF. As DNA, the CDR3 is TGCGCCAGCAGCCCTGGACAGGGGCTCGATAATTCACCCCTCCACTTT.

This clonotype was found a few times. This chain links TRBV20-1 with TRBJ2-2; 9 bases are a match to TRBD1. The germline V gene encodes CDR1 DFQATT and CDR2 SNEGSKA (reference sequence). The CDR3 spans 14 residues. The trim removed 6 bases at V and 2 bases at J, leaving 4 bases unmatched. The CDR3 here is CSAKQGANTGELFF. CDR3 DNA sequence: TGCAGTGCCAAACAGGGGGCAAACACCGGGGAGCTGTTTTTT.

The rearrangement uses TRBV13 and TRBJ2-1, with TRBD2 identical over 10 bases. Germline CDR1 and CDR2: PRHDT and FYEKMQ (reference sequence). This CDR3 has 16 amino acids. V was pared by 6 bases and J by 6 bases, with 11 bases of the junction left unmatched. The CDR3 reads CASSWTRPSGGNEQFF. Here the CDR3 DNA reads TGTGCCAGCAGTTGGACCCGGCCTAGCGGGGGCAATGAGCAGTTCTTC.

The V gene is TRBV4-3, the J gene TRBJ1-1; D call uncertain. This CDR3 region has 15 residues. With 3 bases removed from V and 8 bases from J, the gap between germline ends came to 19 bases. In germline, CDR1 is LGHNA, CDR2 YSLEER. CDR3 loop: CASSHTADPGAEAFF. The DNA of the CDR3 is TGCGCCAGCAGCCATACTGCCGACCCGGGCGCAGAAGCTTTCTTT.

CDR3 residues: CASRREVSYNEQFF. DNA for the CDR3: TGTGCCAGCAGGCGGGAGGTATCCTACAATGAGCAGTTCTTC. The chain combines TRBV6-2 or TRBV6-3 with TRBJ2-1; 8 bases agree with TRBD2. Looked up from germline, CDR1 is MNHEY and CDR2 is SVGEGT. This CDR3 has 14 residues. V dropped 6 bases and J dropped 1; count of bases not matched to a gene: 2.